This is a list of T cell receptor beta chains from one sample in a study of T-cell memory formation after mild COVID-19. In TCRdb, the 5' RACE reads were re-called with MiXCR into one record per CDR3 protein. The sample holds fewer than 400,000 distinct CDR3 sequences; 10% to 15% are singletons and the top ten take 20% to 25%. Sequencing was carried out using PBMCs or a T cell subset sorted from them (not recorded which). Source of these receptors: a young man who had mild COVID-19 (a few samples of this study predate the infection). Cell type and time point are not known. The conserved cysteine and the conserved F or W are not part of the CDR3 here. D genes are given only for firm matches.

d_call	v_call	j_call	cdr3_length	cdr3_aa
TRBD1	TRBV5-1	TRBJ1-2	14	ASSLDSRQGAGGYT
.	TRBV29-1	TRBJ2-5	11	SVLVRGEETQY
.	TRBV7-2	TRBJ1-1	12	ASSLYSQNTEAF
TRBD1	TRBV20-1	TRBJ2-3	12	SAATGAGTDTQY
.	TRBV6-5	TRBJ2-1	15	ASSYGDPSIPSNEQF
.	TRBV7-3	TRBJ2-4	13	ASSDPTGEVDIQY
TRBD1	TRBV5-1	TRBJ2-3	14	ASSSGQAQFTDTQY
.	TRBV29-1	TRBJ1-2	9	SVPGPGIYP
TRBD1	TRBV6-5	TRBJ1-6	11	ASRTDRDSPLH
.	TRBV6-6	TRBJ2-2	11	ASNGANTGELF
TRBD1	TRBV6-2/TRBV6-3	TRBJ2-1	13	ASSYEPGGDNEQF
.	TRBV5-5	TRBJ2-2	16	ASTHPGYGERNTGELF
.	TRBV6-2/TRBV6-3	TRBJ2-1	12	ASSSERRIYEQF
TRBD1	TRBV6-2/TRBV6-3	TRBJ1-5	12	ASSYGTGARAQH
.	TRBV7-6	TRBJ2-1	8	ASPGYEQF
TRBD2	TRBV3-1	TRBJ2-5	14	ASSQEGGLAGETQY
.	TRBV7-9	TRBJ2-2	12	ASSLPLTPGELF
TRBD1	TRBV3-1	TRBJ1-1	14	ASSQERAGGNTEAF
.	TRBV4-3	TRBJ1-6	12	ASSQVTRNSPLH
.	TRBV7-2	TRBJ1-3	13	ASSPRGLERNTIY
.	TRBV7-2	TRBJ2-3	13	ASRGRGYFTDTQY
.	TRBV5-1	TRBJ1-5	13	ASGPLPGRNQPQH